What follows are 4 T cell receptor beta chains derived from one specimen sequenced in a study of cytomegalovirus exposure and HLA in healthy donors. The PCR was carried out with 60 Vbeta primers and 13 Jbeta primers. TCRdb keeps only in-frame clones here, not all; method: immunoSEQ multiplex PCR. This table has under 200,000 clones, 75% to 80% appearing once. Sequenced material: PBMCs. These receptors all stem from a woman in her thirties or forties in good health and CMV-seronegative.

The chain links TRBV27 to TRBJ2-7, with D tentatively TRBD2 (5 bases). The ends were cut back, 3 bases at V and 1 base at J, with 13 bases in the middle. Germline loops: CDR1 MNHEY, CDR2 SMNVEV (reference sequence). The CDR3 sequence is 15 residues long. CDR3 amino acids: CASSFSGGLSYEQYF. The CDR3 nucleotides read TGTGCCAGCAGTTTTTCAGGAGGCCTTTCCTACGAGCAGTACTTC.

The V gene is TRBV7-6, the J gene TRBJ2-7; 11 nucleotides agree with TRBD1. This CDR3 has 16 amino acids. After removal of 3 bases from V and 7 bases from J, the junction contained 11 bases not matched to a gene. In germline, CDR1 is SGHVS, CDR2 FNYEAQ. This CDR3 reads CASSFQDPGQGGEQYF. CDR3 sequence (DNA): TGTGCCAGCAGCTTCCAAGATCCGGGACAGGGGGGGGAGCAGTACTTC.

CDR3 bases: TGTGCCAGCAGCACCCGGGACAGGCCCAACACCGGGGAGCTGTTTTTT. Translated: CASSTRDRPNTGELFF. The chain employs TRBV9 and TRBJ2-2, with 8 bases that match TRBD1. The CDR3 has 16 amino acids. Trimming took 4 bases from V and 2 from J; bases not matched to a gene: 7. Germline lookup yields CDR1 SGDLS and CDR2 YYNGEE.

The chain couples TRBV18 to TRBJ2-7, with D possibly matching TRBD1 (7 bases). Trimming removed 6 bases at V and 3 bases at J, with 12 bases between. CDR3 length: 13 amino acids. Germline-derived CDR1 and CDR2 are KGHSH and LQKENI. The CDR3 DNA follows: TGTGCCAGCTCGGAGGGACAGCACTACGAGCAGTACTTC. Translating gives CASSEGQHYEQYF. Drawing the rest from reference TRBV18 and TRBJ2-7, the complete variable domain is NAGVMQNPRHLVRRRGQEARLRCSPMKGHSHVYWYRQLPEEGLKFMVYLQKENIIDESGMPKERFSAEFPKEGPSILRIQQVVRGDSAAYFCASSEGQHYEQYFGPGTRLTVT.